This TCR beta chain was identified in a study of T cells in Graves' hyperthyroidism and ophthalmopathy. V lost 5 bases to trimming and J lost 7 bases; unmatched junction nucleotides: 16. CDR1 and CDR2 (germline): DFQATT, SNEGSKA (reference sequence). The CDR3 sequence is 17 residues long. Subjects with ophthalmopathy showed a Clinical Activity Score no lower than 3, a NOSPECS grade no lower than 4, and a duration shorter than 3 months. This clonotype was counted between two and nine times. Amplified regions were TCR beta CDR3 sequences from RNA transcripts. During a first-round RT-PCR of the TCR CDR3, the HTBI primer set was used. Using its own MiXCR run on the multiplex PCR reads, TCRdb lists one record per CDR3 protein. The data show approximately 600,000 distinct CDR3 sequences, about 14% seen once.

What was sequenced was blood. The chain has TRBV20-1 and TRBJ2-7; 14 nucleotides line up with TRBD2. The receptor was derived from a woman between 18 and 30 years old with Graves' ophthalmopathy. This chain's CDR3 is CSARGLAGGPLIGEQYF. In DNA form, the CDR3 reads TGCAGTGCTCGCGGACTAGCGGGAGGCCCCTTAATAGGGGAGCAGTACTTC.